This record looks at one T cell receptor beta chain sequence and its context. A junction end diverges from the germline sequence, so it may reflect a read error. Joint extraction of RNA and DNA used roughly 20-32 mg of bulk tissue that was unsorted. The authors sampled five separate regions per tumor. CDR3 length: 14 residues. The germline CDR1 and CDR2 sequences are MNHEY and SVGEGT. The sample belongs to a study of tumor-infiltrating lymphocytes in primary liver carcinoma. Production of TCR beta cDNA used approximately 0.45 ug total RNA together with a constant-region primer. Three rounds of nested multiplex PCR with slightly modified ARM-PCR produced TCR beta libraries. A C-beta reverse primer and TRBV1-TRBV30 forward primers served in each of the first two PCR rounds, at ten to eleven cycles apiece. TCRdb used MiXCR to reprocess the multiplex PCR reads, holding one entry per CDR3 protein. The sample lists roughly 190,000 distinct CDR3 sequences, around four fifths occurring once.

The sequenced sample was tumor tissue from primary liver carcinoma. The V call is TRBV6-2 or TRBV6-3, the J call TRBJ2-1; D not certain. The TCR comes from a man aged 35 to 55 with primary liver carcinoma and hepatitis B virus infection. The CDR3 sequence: CAGSLQGFYNEQFF. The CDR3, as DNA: TGTGCCGGCAGCCTACAAGGGTTCTACAATGAGCAGTTCTTC.